Listed below are T cell receptor beta chains from one sample, sequenced in a study of cytomegalovirus exposure and HLA in healthy donors. Using immunoSEQ multiplex PCR, the repertoire was profiled, and TCRdb retains in-frame clones only, with some absent. The sample holds 160,000 or so clones, approximately 80% seen once. Sequencing was performed on PBMCs. The receptor set was obtained from a woman in her forties or fifties in good health and CMV-seronegative. CDR3s include the opening cysteine and the closing phenylalanine or tryptophan. A D gene is named only where the DNA matches it firmly. Where a row states a size, it is once, few, many or the class of an expanded clone; other rows omit it.

>NA|TRBV19|TRBD1|TRBJ1-1
TGTGCCAGTGCCCCTACAGGGGCCAACACTGAAGCTTTCTTT
CASAPTGANTEAFF
>NA|TRBV6-5|TRBD1|TRBJ2-3
TGTGCCAGCAGTTCTTTGACAGGGGTAGATACGCAGTATTTT
CASSSLTGVDTQYF
>NA|TRBV9|NA|TRBJ2-7
TGTGCCAGCAGCGTAGGAGGAACGAGCTCCTACGAGCAGTACTTC
CASSVGGTSSYEQYF
>NA|TRBV9|NA|TRBJ2-7
TGTGCCAGCAGCCCGCGGGACAGCCACTACGAGCAGTACTTC
CASSPRDSHYEQYF
>few|TRBV28|TRBD1|TRBJ2-7
TGTGCCAGCAGGATTACAGGGGGTATCTACGAGCAGTACTTC
CASRITGGIYEQYF
>once|TRBV29-1|TRBD1|TRBJ1-2
TGCAGCGCCGGGACAGGGGGCGCAACAGGGGACTATGGCTACACCTTC
CSAGTGGATGDYGYTF
>once|TRBV15|TRBD2|TRBJ2-6
TGTGCCACCAGCAGAGATGGACAGCGGGAGTATGCTGGGGCCAACGTCCTGACTTTC
CATSRDGQREYAGANVLTF
>NA|TRBV9|TRBD1|TRBJ1-5
TGTGCCAGCAGCGCAGGGCAGGGGGAGCCGCCCCAGCATTTT
CASSAGQGEPPQHF
>once|TRBV7-9|NA|TRBJ2-7
TGTGCCAGCAGCTTAGGAGGGCCAGTCACCGTTCAGCAGTACTTC
CASSLGGPVTVQQYF
>NA|TRBV28|TRBD2|TRBJ2-7
TGTGCCAGCAGTATCCCCGGGACTAGCAAGCAGTACTTC
CASSIPGTSKQYF
>NA|TRBV29-1|NA|TRBJ2-7
TGCAGCGTTGAAGCGGGGGGCTTTTACGAGCAGTACTTC
CSVEAGGFYEQYF
>NA|TRBV2|NA|TRBJ1-1
TGTGCCAGCAGTGAAGTGGCCGTTAACACTGAAGCTTTCTTT
CASSEVAVNTEAFF
>NA|TRBV9|NA|TRBJ1-5
TGTGCCAGCAGCGAGACAGCGCTACTCAATCAGCCCCAGCATTTT
CASSETALLNQPQHF
>NA|TRBV30|NA|TRBJ1-1
TGTGCCTGGAGTGCCCGCGGAGGCGAAGCTTTCTTT
CAWSARGGEAFF
>NA|TRBV19|TRBD1|TRBJ2-7
TGTGCCACGAGCGACAGGGGGCTGTCCTACGAGCAGTACTTC
CATSDRGLSYEQYF
>NA|TRBV6-5|NA|TRBJ1-3
TGTGCCAGCAGACAGGGAACATCCGGAAACACCATATATTTT
CASRQGTSGNTIYF